This entry describes one T cell receptor beta chain. This sample is drawn from a study of response to subunit inactivated influenza vaccine. TCRdb independently ran MiXCR on the RT-PCR reads; one entry per CDR3 protein. The sample records 250,000 to 350,000 distinct CDR3 sequences, roughly 22% being singletons. This CDR3 has 17 amino acids. With 1 base clipped from V and 2 bases from J, the junction kept 7 bases outside the gene matches. Germline lookup yields CDR1 MDHEN and CDR2 SYDVKM. The TCR originated in a man between 50 and 69 years old who received an inactivated influenza vaccine. The specimen was PBMCs from blood, collected about 19 months after vaccination. The chain is built from TRBV28 and TRBJ2-3; 9 positions agree with TRBD2. The CDR3: CASSLSEREDHTDTQYF. The CDR3 DNA reads TGTGCCAGCAGTTTATCGGAGCGGGAGGACCACACAGATACGCAGTATTTT.